This T cell receptor (beta chain) was recorded in a study of blood T cell repertoires in COVID-19. At the level of the study: Sources were T cells, B-cell-depleted T cells, or PBMCs; the material itself was cDNA or gDNA.

In the original processing: Estimation of nucleated cell counts was performed using reference gene primer amplification. The table came from immunoSEQ multiplex PCR; TCRdb's copy has only in-frame clones and leaves some out. V and J calls and clone size are those listed in that table; D and trimming were worked out from the DNA. The sample includes approximately 70,000 clones, 70% to 90% of them seen just once. The CDR3 loop spans 16 amino acids. The junction had 9 bases not matched to a gene; V was cut back by 3 bases and J by 10 bases. Germline assignment: CDR1 LGHDT and CDR2 YNNKEL (reference sequence).

Sequencing used peripheral blood. This receptor was identified in a woman aged 55-75 years with acute or convalescent COVID-19. This sequence joins TRBV3-1 (or the pseudogene TRBV3-2) and TRBJ2-1, with 13 bases fitting TRBD2. Here the CDR3 DNA reads TGTGCCAGCAGCCAGGCACTAGCGGGGGGGCCGGGGGAGCAGTTCTTC. This gives the protein CASSQALAGGPGEQFF.